This T cell receptor (beta chain) came from a study of T cells after yellow fever vaccination. Study findings and constraints: Clonotypes appearing in both CD4 and CD8 compartments existed, and their share was small.

This clonotype has ten or more counts. The antigen remains unidentified. The V segment lost 0 bases and the J segment 4 bases; nucleotides outside the gene matches: 11. This CDR3 has 18 residues. Looked up from germline, CDR1 is MNHEY and CDR2 is SVGAGI. TCRdb reprocessed the 5' RACE reads via MiXCR and lists one record per CDR3 protein. The profile shows over 150,000 distinct CDR3 sequences, 6.2% of them singletons. This TCR was sampled from a man younger than 35 who received the YFV17D yellow fever vaccine. The chain joins TRBV6-5 to TRBJ2-1; 8 bases line up with TRBD2. The source was CD4+ T cells sorted from PBMCs, collected on the day of the first yellow fever vaccination. CDR3 DNA: TGTGCCAGCAGTTACTCGACCTTCGGCGGGGGGAATTACAATGAGCAGTTCTTC. This encodes CASSYSTFGGGNYNEQFF.